The following is a T cell receptor (beta chain) sequence with its context. Unmatched junction bases numbered 31, after V lost 7 bases and J lost 1 base. This CDR3 is 23 amino acids long. Germline V gene data show CDR1 as SGDLS and CDR2 as YYNGEE. Original processing methods: Using reference gene primer amplification, nucleated cell counts were estimated. Data came from immunoSEQ multiplex PCR; TCRdb stores just in-frame clones and leaves some out. V, J and clone size are those of that table, while D and trimming were read from the DNA. The table has tens of thousands of clones, about 79% seen once; the top ten hold roughly 5.6%. The sample is drawn from a study of blood T cell repertoires in COVID-19. About the research overall: The origin of the acute and convalescent COVID-19 samples was the United States, Italy and Spain. The analysed material was cDNA or gDNA that came from T cells, B-cell-depleted T cells, or PBMCs.

The sequence derives from a woman in her sixties or seventies with acute or convalescent COVID-19. Sample: peripheral blood. This chain uses TRBV9 with TRBJ2-5, with 10 bases lining up with TRBD1. Written as DNA, the CDR3 is TGTGCCAGCCAGCCCAACTATGGGTGTAACGCGTGTCGGGACAGGGGCTCCCAAGAGACCCAGTACTTC. The encoded protein is CASQPNYGCNACRDRGSQETQYF.